The rows below give T cell receptor beta chains drawn from one sample of a study of T cells and Merkel cell carcinoma outcomes. Using immunoSEQ multiplex PCR, the repertoire was profiled, and TCRdb retains in-frame clones only, with some absent. This sample has some 19,000 clones; over 75% occur once, and the top ten carry 3% to 3.5%. The sample consisted of tumor tissue from Merkel cell carcinoma. These receptors all stem from a human donor with Merkel cell carcinoma. Each CDR3 is given with its conserved first and last residue. D genes are given only for firm matches. Clone size appears in some rows only: once, few, many, or a class for an expanded clone.

abundance	j_gene	d_gene	v_gene	CDR3nt	CDR3aa
NA	TRBJ2-7	NA	TRBV5-1	TGCGCCAGCAGCTTGAACAACGACTACGAGCAGTACTTC	CASSLNNDYEQYF
NA	TRBJ2-1	NA	TRBV30	TGTGCCTGGAGCGGATCTATGGCCTACAATGAGCAGTTCTTC	CAWSGSMAYNEQFF
few	TRBJ1-2	TRBD1	TRBV6-1	TGTGCCAGTTCGGACAGGGGGGGCTATGGCTACACCTTC	CASSDRGGYGYTF
NA	TRBJ2-7	NA	TRBV7-8	TGTGCCAGCAGCTTTGGCTCCTACGAGCAGTACTTC	CASSFGSYEQYF
NA	TRBJ1-2	NA	TRBV5-1	TGCGCCAGCAGCCTTCGACCGGACGCGCTTTCGGGCTACACCTTC	CASSLRPDALSGYTF
few	TRBJ1-1	NA	TRBV27	TGTGCCAGCAGTTTATACGCCACAATAAACACTGAAGCTTTCTTT	CASSLYATINTEAFF
once	TRBJ2-7	NA	TRBV27	TGTGCCAGCAGCCGTAACAGGGGGGGTTACGAGCAGTACTTC	CASSRNRGGYEQYF
once	TRBJ2-4	TRBD1	TRBV5-1	TGCGCCAGCAGCCCATCAGGGGGCCGAGGGGGAAACATTCAGTACTTC	CASSPSGGRGGNIQYF
NA	TRBJ1-4	NA	TRBV15	TGTGCCACCAGCAGCCTAGATGGAAAACTGTTTTTT	CATSSLDGKLFF
once	TRBJ1-2	TRBD1	TRBV2	TGTGCCAGCAGTACGCGACAGGGGGCTTTCGGTGGCTACACCTTC	CASSTRQGAFGGYTF
NA	TRBJ1-2	NA	TRBV28	TGTGCCAGCAGTTGGGACTGGCGGGATGGCTACACCTTC	CASSWDWRDGYTF
NA	TRBJ2-2	TRBD2	TRBV28	TGTGCCAGCAGCCAAACTCGACTAGCGGGGATTATAGTGAACACCGGGGAGCTGTTTTTT	CASSQTRLAGIIVNTGELFF
NA	TRBJ1-2	NA	TRBV5-6	TGTGCCAGCAGCTTGGTCGAAGAGATCGGCTACACCTTC	CASSLVEEIGYTF
NA	TRBJ1-5	NA	TRBV7-2	TGTGCCAGCAGCCCCGTAGGGACGCAGAATCAGCCCCAGCATTTT	CASSPVGTQNQPQHF
NA	TRBJ2-4	NA	TRBV7-8	TGTGCCAGCAGGAAGGGGCAGGGGTGGGCCAAAAACATTCAGTACTTC	CASRKGQGWAKNIQYF
NA	TRBJ1-1	TRBD1	TRBV4-1	TGCGCCAGCAGCCAGCCAATCACAGGGGACCACACTGAAGCTTTCTTT	CASSQPITGDHTEAFF
NA	TRBJ2-5	NA	TRBV7-9	TGTGCCAGCAGCTTTCGTGGCGACACTTACCAAGAGACCCAGTACTTC	CASSFRGDTYQETQYF
NA	TRBJ1-2	TRBD1	TRBV7-2	TGTGCCAGCAGCTTACAAGGGGGCTATACCCCCTATGGCTACACCTTC	CASSLQGGYTPYGYTF
NA	TRBJ2-3	TRBD2	TRBV28	TGTGCCAGCAGTTTTTCTAGCGGTACGCAGTATTTT	CASSFSSGTQYF
NA	TRBJ1-5	TRBD1	TRBV9	TGTGCCAGCAGCGTAGGACAGGGAAACAATCAGCCCCAGCATTTT	CASSVGQGNNQPQHF
NA	TRBJ1-2	TRBD1	TRBV18	TGTGCCAGCTCACTTAGGACAGGGAACTATGGCTACACCTTC	CASSLRTGNYGYTF
NA	TRBJ1-5	TRBD1	TRBV6-5	TGTGCCAGCCGGGACAGGGGCAATCAGCCCCAGCATTTT	CASRDRGNQPQHF
NA	TRBJ1-1	NA	TRBV19	TGTGCCAGTAGTATAAAAAAGAGTGCTTTCTTT	CASSIKKSAFF
NA	TRBJ1-5	NA	TRBV18	TGTGCCAGCTCGCCGGCCGACAATCAGCCCCAGCATTTT	CASSPADNQPQHF
few	TRBJ2-2	NA	TRBV5-1	TGCGCCAGCAGGGGGGCCCTAAACACCGGGGAGCTGTTTTTT	CASRGALNTGELFF
once	TRBJ1-2	NA	TRBV5-1	TGCGCCAGCAGCTCCGACCTACTTACAGGGCGGAATGGCTACACCTTC	CASSSDLLTGRNGYTF